This TCR beta chain was observed in a study of blood T cell repertoires in COVID-19. Study details: COVID-19 samples collected from the United States, Italy and Spain covered acute and convalescent phases. In each case, the material was cDNA or gDNA derived from T cells, B-cell-depleted T cells, or PBMCs.

The method was immunoSEQ multiplex PCR; TCRdb's version includes in-frame clones alone and lacks a portion of them. The sample shows over 85,000 clones, about 89% of them seen only once. The CDR3 is 14 amino acids. The V gene lost 1 base and the J gene lost 2 bases, with 9 bases spanning the gap. CDR1 and CDR2 (germline): KGHSH, LQKENI. The sample was peripheral blood. The chain couples TRBV18 to TRBJ2-7, with D tentatively TRBD1 (5 bases). This sequence originates from a human donor in a cohort sampled during active COVID-19. CDR3 loop: CASSPLQGPYEQYF. The CDR3 DNA reads as TGTGCCAGCTCACCACTGCAGGGCCCCTACGAGCAGTACTTC. The full variable domain, completed using reference TRBV18 and TRBJ2-7, is NAGVMQNPRHLVRRRGQEARLRCSPMKGHSHVYWYRQLPEEGLKFMVYLQKENIIDESGMPKERFSAEFPKEGPSILRIQQVVRGDSAAYFCASSPLQGPYEQYFGPGTRLTVT.